Listed here are 18 T cell receptor beta chains from one sample, sequenced in a study of cytomegalovirus exposure and HLA in healthy donors. PCR primers comprised 60 Vbeta and 13 Jbeta primers. The assay was immunoSEQ multiplex PCR, and TCRdb's table has in-frame clones only and misses some. The data contain more than 95,000 clones, around 70% of them singletons. Sequencing input: PBMCs. All receptors derive from a woman between 45 and 60 years old in good health and CMV-seropositive.

The rearrangement joins TRBV28 to TRBJ1-3; 7 bases align to TRBD1. V dropped 2 bases and J dropped 2; count of bases not matched to a gene: 3. The CDR3 has 15 amino acids. Germline V CDR1 and CDR2: MDHEN, SYDVKM. The DNA of the CDR3 is TGTGCCAGCAGTTTACTGGACAGGCCTGGAAACACCATATATTTT. This gives the protein CASSLLDRPGNTIYF. The full variable domain, with the rest looked up from reference TRBV28 and TRBJ1-3, is DVKVTQSSRYLVKRTGEKVFLECVQDMDHENMFWYRQDPGLGLRLIYFSYDVKMKEKGDIPEGYSVSREKKERFSLILESASTNQTSMYLCASSLLDRPGNTIYFGEGSWLTVV.

The rearrangement links TRBV27 to TRBJ2-1; D perhaps matches TRBD1 (7 bases). Germline CDR1 and CDR2: MNHEY and SMNVEV (reference sequence). V gave up 8 bases and J gave up 0 bases, with 11 bases separating them. This CDR3 has 14 amino acids. DNA of the CDR3: TGTGCCAGCCACAGGGGAGGCTCCTACAATGAGCAGTTCTTC. Translation: CASHRGGSYNEQFF.

This clone has more than one count but fewer than ten. The chain links TRBV9 to TRBJ2-2; D gene unclear. Germline V gives CDR1 SGDLS, CDR2 YYNGEE. The V end was cut by 4 bases, the J end by 6 bases, with 13 bases between. The CDR3 length is 14 residues. The CDR3 loop is CASSKDAVSGELFF. Written as DNA, the CDR3 is TGTGCCAGCAGCAAAGACGCGGTTTCCGGGGAGCTGTTTTTT. Using reference TRBV9 and TRBJ2-2 for the parts outside the CDR3, the full variable domain is DSGVTQTPKHLITATGQRVTLRCSPRSGDLSVYWYQQSLDQGLQFLIQYYNGEERAKGNILERFSAQQFPDLHSELNLSSLELGDSALYFCASSKDAVSGELFFGEGSRLTVL.

In DNA, the CDR3 is TGTGCCAGCAGCTTATGGCCAGGGCAGGGATCCTACGAGCAGTACTTC. Translating gives CASSLWPGQGSYEQYF. The chain employs TRBV7-9 and TRBJ2-7; weak D call: TRBD1 (5 bases). The ends were cut back, 2 bases at V and 1 base at J, with 15 bases in the middle. The germline V gene encodes CDR1 SEHNR and CDR2 FQNEAQ (reference sequence). CDR3 length: 16 residues.

V and J are TRBV30 and TRBJ1-1; a weak D match, TRBD1 (5 bases). The V gene lost 2 bases and the J gene lost 6 bases, with 16 bases spanning the gap. The germline gives CDR1 GTSNPN, CDR2 SVGIG (reference sequence). The CDR3 is 14 amino acids. CDR3 loop: CAWSWAGFSSEAFF. Here the CDR3 DNA reads TGTGCCTGGAGTTGGGCAGGGTTTTCCTCTGAAGCTTTCTTT.

The V and J genes are TRBV6-1 and TRBJ1-1; tentatively, D is TRBD1 (6 bases). This CDR3 is 15 amino acids long. V dropped 8 bases and J dropped 4 bases, with 20 bases sitting between them. Per the germline V gene, CDR1 is MNHNS and CDR2 is SASEGT. The CDR3 coding sequence is TGTGCCAGCCTTAATGGGGCAGGGGTGGGCACTGAAGCTTTCTTT. As protein: CASLNGAGVGTEAFF.

The chain employs TRBV7-2 and TRBJ1-2; no clear D. CDR1 is SGHTA and CDR2 is FQGNSA in the germline V gene. Trimming removed 1 base at V and 0 bases at J, with 9 bases between. There are 15 residues in the CDR3. This CDR3 is CASSLEAVTNYGYTF. The CDR3 DNA sequence: TGTGCCAGCAGCTTAGAGGCGGTTACTAACTATGGCTACACCTTC.

This clone was detected only a few times. The V gene is TRBV5-1, the J gene TRBJ2-7; 8 bases are a match to TRBD1. Germline values: CDR1 SGHRS, CDR2 YFSETQ. Germline trimming cut 4 bases from V and 12 bases from J; bases unmatched to any gene: 12. The CDR3 contains 13 residues. The CDR3 reads CASSPNRGDLAYF. For the CDR3, the DNA is TGCGCCAGCAGCCCGAACAGGGGGGACTTAGCGTACTTC.

The chain recombines TRBV4-3 with TRBJ2-1; TRBD2 matches at 8 bases. Germline CDR1 LGHNA, CDR2 YSLEER. The V gene end was trimmed by 0 bases and the J gene end by 5 bases; junction bases not matched to a gene: 9. The CDR3 spans 17 residues. The CDR3 DNA reads as TGCGCCAGCAGCCAAGATTCTAGCGGGCGATACAACAATGAGCAGTTCTTC. Protein: CASSQDSSGRYNNEQFF.

The rearrangement uses TRBV11-2 and TRBJ1-2; 10 bases are a match to TRBD1. CDR1 is SGHAT and CDR2 is FQNNGV in the germline V gene. With 5 bases clipped from V and 0 bases from J, the junction kept 6 bases outside the gene matches. This CDR3 spans 16 amino acids. The CDR3: CASSQGQGGANYGYTF. CDR3 in DNA: TGTGCCAGCAGCCAAGGACAGGGGGGCGCTAACTATGGCTACACCTTC.

V is TRBV30 and J is TRBJ2-7; 9 bases fit TRBD1. CDR3 length: 14 amino acids. V was pared by 3 bases and J by 2 bases, with 5 bases of the junction left unmatched. Germline values: CDR1 GTSNPN, CDR2 SVGIG (reference sequence). As DNA, the CDR3 is TGTGCCTGGAGGGGACAGGGATCGACCTACGAGCAGTACTTC. It specifies CAWRGQGSTYEQYF.

The rearrangement joins TRBV9 to TRBJ2-6; the match to TRBD1 covers 10 bases. V shed 3 bases and J 3 bases; nucleotides not matched to a gene: 9. Looked up from germline, CDR1 is SGDLS and CDR2 is YYNGEE. There are 18 residues in the CDR3. The CDR3 region is CASSASGTGAYGANVLTF. The CDR3 DNA reads as TGTGCCAGCAGCGCGTCCGGGACAGGGGCATATGGGGCCAACGTCCTGACTTTC.

This clone was detected only a few times. The CDR3 region has the DNA TGTGCCAGCAGTGACAACCTCCGGGACAGGGGAGGAAAGACCCAGTACTTC. This sequence encodes CASSDNLRDRGGKTQYF. The chain joins TRBV6-1 to TRBJ2-5; 10 bases align to TRBD1. This CDR3 has 17 amino acids. Germline lookup yields CDR1 MNHNS and CDR2 SASEGT. Losses at the gene ends were 3 bases for V and 6 bases for J; bases not matched to a gene: 13.

The gene calls are TRBV7-2 and TRBJ1-1; 7 bases fit TRBD1. The V and J ends lost 5 bases and 7 bases, in that order; junction bases with no gene match: 7. The germline gives CDR1 SGHTA, CDR2 FQGNSA. This CDR3 is 13 amino acids long. CDR3 sequence: CASSGTVDREAFF. The CDR3 DNA is TGTGCCAGCAGCGGGACAGTGGACCGTGAAGCTTTCTTT.

This sequence joins TRBV30 and TRBJ1-2; no clear D. Trimming shortened V by 3 bases and J by 4 bases, and 9 bases separated the two germline ends. CDR1 GTSNPN and CDR2 SVGIG come from the germline V gene (reference sequence). The CDR3 is 12 residues long. The CDR3 is CAWRDTIYGYTF. The CDR3 DNA reads as TGTGCCTGGAGAGACACAATCTATGGCTACACCTTC.

V usage is TRBV7-2 and J usage is TRBJ1-1; tentatively, D is TRBD1 (6 bases). This CDR3 comprises 17 residues. V lost 4 bases and J lost 3, with 21 bases in between. Germline CDR1 is SGHTA and CDR2 is FQGNSA. CDR3 region: CASSSLTAAGGDTEAFF. The CDR3 DNA reads TGTGCCAGCAGCTCCTTGACAGCAGCTGGGGGCGACACTGAAGCTTTCTTT.

The chain couples TRBV6-5 to TRBJ1-5, with unresolved D. CDR1 is MNHEY, CDR2 SVGAGI, per germline. Trimming stripped 6 bases from V and 3 bases from J, with 9 bases between. CDR3 length equals 13 residues. The CDR3 here is CASSHSINQPQHF. The CDR3 DNA follows: TGTGCCAGCAGCCACAGTATCAATCAGCCCCAGCATTTT.

The rearrangement links TRBV30 to TRBJ1-5; maybe TRBD1 (6 bases). There are 17 residues in the CDR3. The V gene lost 2 bases and the J gene lost 0 bases, with 17 bases spanning the gap. CDR1 is GTSNPN and CDR2 is SVGIG in the germline V gene (reference sequence). The DNA of the CDR3 is TGTGCCTGGAGTAACGGACAGCTACCCGTTAGCAATCAGCCCCAGCATTTT. It yields the protein CAWSNGQLPVSNQPQHF.